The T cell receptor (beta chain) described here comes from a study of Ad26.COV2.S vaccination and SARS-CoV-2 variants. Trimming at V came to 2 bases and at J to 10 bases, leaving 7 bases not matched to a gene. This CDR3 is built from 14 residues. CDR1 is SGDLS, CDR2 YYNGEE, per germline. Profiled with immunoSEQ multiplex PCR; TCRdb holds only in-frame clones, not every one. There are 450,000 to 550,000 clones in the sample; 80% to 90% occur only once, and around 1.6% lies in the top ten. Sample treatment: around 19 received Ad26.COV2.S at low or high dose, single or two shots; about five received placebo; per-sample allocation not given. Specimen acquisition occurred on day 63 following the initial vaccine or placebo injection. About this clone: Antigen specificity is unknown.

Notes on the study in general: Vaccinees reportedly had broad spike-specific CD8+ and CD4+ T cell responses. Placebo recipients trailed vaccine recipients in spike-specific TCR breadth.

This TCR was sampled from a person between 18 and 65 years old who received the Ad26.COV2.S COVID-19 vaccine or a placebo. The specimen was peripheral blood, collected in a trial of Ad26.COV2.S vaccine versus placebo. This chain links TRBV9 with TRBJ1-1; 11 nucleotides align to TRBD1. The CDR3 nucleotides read TGTGCCAGCAGCGTCGGCGGGACAGGGGGGAGAGCTTTCTTT. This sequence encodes CASSVGGTGGRAFF.